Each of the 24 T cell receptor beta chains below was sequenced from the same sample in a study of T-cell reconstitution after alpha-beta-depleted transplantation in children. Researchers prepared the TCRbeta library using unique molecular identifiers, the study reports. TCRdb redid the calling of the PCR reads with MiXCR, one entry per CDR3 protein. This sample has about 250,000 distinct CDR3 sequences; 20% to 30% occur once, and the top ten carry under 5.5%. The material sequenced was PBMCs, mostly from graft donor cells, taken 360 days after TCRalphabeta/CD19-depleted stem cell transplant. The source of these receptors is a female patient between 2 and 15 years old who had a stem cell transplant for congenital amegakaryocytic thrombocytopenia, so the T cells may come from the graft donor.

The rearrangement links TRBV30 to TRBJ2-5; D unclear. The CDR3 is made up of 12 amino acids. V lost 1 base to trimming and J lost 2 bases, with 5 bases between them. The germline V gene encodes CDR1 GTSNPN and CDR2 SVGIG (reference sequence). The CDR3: CAWSARQETQYF. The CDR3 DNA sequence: TGTGCCTGGAGTGCCAGACAAGAGACCCAGTACTTC.

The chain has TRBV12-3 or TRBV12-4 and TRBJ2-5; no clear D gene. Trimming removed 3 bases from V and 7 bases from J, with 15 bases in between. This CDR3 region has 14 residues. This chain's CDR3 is CASSFRPSKGTQYF. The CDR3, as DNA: TGTGCCAGCAGTTTTCGCCCCTCGAAGGGGACCCAGTACTTC.

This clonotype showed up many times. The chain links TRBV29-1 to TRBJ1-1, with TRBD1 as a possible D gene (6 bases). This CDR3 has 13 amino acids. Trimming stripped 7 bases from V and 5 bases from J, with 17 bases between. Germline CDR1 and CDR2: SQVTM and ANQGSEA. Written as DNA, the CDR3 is TGCAGCGGGCGACGGTTACAGGGAACTGAAGCTTTCTTT. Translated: CSGRRLQGTEAFF.

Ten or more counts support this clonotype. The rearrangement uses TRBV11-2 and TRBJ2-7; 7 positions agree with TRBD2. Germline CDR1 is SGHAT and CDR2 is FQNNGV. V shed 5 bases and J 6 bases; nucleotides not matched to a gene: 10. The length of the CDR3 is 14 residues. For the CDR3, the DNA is TGTGCCAGCAGCCTCTATCGGGACTACTCCGAGCAGTACTTC. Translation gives CASSLYRDYSEQYF.

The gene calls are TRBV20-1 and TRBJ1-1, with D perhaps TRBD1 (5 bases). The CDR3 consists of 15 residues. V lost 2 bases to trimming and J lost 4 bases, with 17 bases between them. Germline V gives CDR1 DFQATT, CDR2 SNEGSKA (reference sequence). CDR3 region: CSARPFATVSTEAFF. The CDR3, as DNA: TGCAGTGCTAGACCATTCGCGACAGTAAGCACTGAAGCTTTCTTT.

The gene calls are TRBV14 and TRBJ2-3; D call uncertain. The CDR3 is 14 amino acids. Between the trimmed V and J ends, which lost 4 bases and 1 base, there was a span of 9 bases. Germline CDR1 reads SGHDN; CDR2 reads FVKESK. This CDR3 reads CASSLPTRTDTQYF. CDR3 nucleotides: TGTGCCAGCAGCCTACCTACCCGCACAGATACGCAGTATTTT.

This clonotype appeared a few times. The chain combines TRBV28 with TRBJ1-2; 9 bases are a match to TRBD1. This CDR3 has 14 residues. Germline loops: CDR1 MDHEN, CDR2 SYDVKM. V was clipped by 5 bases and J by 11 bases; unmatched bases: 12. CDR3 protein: CASSKTRDRVFYTF. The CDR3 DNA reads TGTGCCAGCAGTAAAACGCGGGACAGGGTTTTTTACACCTTC.

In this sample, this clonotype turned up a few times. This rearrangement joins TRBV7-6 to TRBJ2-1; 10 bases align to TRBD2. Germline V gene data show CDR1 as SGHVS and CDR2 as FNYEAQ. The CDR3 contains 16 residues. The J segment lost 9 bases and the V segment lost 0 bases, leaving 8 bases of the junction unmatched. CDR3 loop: CASSLARAGGPGEQFF. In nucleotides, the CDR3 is TGTGCCAGCAGCTTAGCTCGAGCGGGAGGGCCCGGTGAGCAGTTCTTC.

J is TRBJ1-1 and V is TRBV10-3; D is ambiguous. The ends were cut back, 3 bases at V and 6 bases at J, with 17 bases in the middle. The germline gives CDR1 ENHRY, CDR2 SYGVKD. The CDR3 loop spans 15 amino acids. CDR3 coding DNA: TGTGCCATCAGTGATCCCGGGAACGGACTATCTGAAGCTTTCTTT. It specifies CAISDPGNGLSEAFF.

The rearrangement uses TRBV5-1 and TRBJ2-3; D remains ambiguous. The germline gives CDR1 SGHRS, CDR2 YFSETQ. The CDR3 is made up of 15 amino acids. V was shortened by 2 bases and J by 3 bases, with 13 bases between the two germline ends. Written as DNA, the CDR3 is TGCGCCAGCAGCTTTCAGACACCGACGACAGATACGCAGTATTTT. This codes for CASSFQTPTTDTQYF.

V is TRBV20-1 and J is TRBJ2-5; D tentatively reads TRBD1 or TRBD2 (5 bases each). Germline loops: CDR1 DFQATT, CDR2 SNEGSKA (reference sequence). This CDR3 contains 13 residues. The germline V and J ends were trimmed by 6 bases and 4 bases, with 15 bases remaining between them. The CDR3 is CSAKGTIRETQYF. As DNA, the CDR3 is TGCAGTGCAAAGGGGACCATAAGAGAGACCCAGTACTTC.

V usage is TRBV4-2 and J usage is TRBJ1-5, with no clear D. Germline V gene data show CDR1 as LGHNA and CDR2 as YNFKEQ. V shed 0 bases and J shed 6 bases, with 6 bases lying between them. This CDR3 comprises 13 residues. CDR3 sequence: CASSQDIGQPQHF. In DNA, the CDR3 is TGTGCCAGCAGCCAAGATATCGGTCAGCCCCAGCATTTT.

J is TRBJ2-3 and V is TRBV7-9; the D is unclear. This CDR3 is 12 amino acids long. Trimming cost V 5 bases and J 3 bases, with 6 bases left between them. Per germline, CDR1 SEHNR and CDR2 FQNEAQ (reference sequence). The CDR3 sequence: CASSPVTDTQYF. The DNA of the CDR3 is TGTGCCAGCAGCCCAGTAACAGATACGCAGTATTTT.

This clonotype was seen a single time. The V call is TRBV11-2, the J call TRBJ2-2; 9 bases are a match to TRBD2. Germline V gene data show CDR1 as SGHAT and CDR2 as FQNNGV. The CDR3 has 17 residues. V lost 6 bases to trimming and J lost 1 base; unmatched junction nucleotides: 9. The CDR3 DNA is TGTGCCAGCAGGCGACTAGCGGAGGCCCTGAACACCGGGGAGCTGTTTTTT. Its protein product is CASRRLAEALNTGELFF. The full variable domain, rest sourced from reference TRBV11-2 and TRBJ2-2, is EAGVAQSPRYKIIEKRQSVAFWCNPISGHATLYWYQQILGQGPKLLIQFQNNGVVDDSQLPKDRFSAERLKGVDSTLKIQPAKLEDSAVYLCASRRLAEALNTGELFFGEGSRLTVL.

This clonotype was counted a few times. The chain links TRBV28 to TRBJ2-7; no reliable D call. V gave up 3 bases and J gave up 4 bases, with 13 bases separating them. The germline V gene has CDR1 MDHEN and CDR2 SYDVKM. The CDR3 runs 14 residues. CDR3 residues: CASSFFRRNYEQYF. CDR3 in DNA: TGTGCCAGCAGTTTCTTCCGCCGGAATTACGAGCAGTACTTC.

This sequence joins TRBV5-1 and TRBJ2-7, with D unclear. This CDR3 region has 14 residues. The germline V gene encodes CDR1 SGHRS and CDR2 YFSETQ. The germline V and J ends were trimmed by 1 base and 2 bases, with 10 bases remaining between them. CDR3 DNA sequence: TGCGCCAGCAGCTTGTCCTCACTTACCTACGAGCAGTACTTC. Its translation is CASSLSSLTYEQYF.

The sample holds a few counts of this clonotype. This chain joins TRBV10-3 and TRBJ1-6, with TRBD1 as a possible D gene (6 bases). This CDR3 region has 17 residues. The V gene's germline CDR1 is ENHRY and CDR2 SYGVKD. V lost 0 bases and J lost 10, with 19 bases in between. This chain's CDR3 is CAISESGASGKDSPLHF. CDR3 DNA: TGTGCCATCAGTGAGTCGGGGGCCTCAGGAAAGGACTCACCCCTCCACTTT.

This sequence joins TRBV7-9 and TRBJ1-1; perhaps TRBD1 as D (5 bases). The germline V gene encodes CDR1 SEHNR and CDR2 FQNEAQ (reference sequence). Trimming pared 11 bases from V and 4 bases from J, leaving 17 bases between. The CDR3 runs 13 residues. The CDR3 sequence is CALGQGLGTEAFF. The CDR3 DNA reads TGTGCCCTGGGGCAGGGATTGGGCACTGAAGCTTTCTTT.

The CDR3 DNA reads TGTGCCTGGAGTGGAGACAGGGGGCGAGGCACCGGGGAGCTGTTTTTT. Protein product: CAWSGDRGRGTGELFF. This chain uses TRBV30 with TRBJ2-2, with TRBD1 matching over 10 bases. The CDR3 has 16 amino acids. Germline trimming cut 1 base from V and 4 bases from J; bases unmatched to any gene: 6. Per the germline V gene, CDR1 is GTSNPN and CDR2 is SVGIG (reference sequence).

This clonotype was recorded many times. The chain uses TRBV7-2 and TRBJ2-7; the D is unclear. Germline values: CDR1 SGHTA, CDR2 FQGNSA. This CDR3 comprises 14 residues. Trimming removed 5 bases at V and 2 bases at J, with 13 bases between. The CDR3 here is CASSLLAQTYEQYF. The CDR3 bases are TGTGCCAGCAGCCTACTGGCCCAGACCTACGAGCAGTACTTC.

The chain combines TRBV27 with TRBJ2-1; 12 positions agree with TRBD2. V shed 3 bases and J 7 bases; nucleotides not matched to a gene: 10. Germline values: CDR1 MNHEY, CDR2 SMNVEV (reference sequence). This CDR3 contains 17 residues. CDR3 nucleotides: TGTGCCAGCAGTTTTCTAGCGGGAGGGCAAGGGAAAAATGAGCAGTTCTTC. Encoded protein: CASSFLAGGQGKNEQFF.

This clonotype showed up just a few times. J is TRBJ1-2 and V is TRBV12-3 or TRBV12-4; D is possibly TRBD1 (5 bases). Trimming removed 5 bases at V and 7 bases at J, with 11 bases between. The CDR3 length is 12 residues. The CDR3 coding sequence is TGTGCCAGCAGTCTGTCAGGGTTTGGCTACACCTTC. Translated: CASSLSGFGYTF.

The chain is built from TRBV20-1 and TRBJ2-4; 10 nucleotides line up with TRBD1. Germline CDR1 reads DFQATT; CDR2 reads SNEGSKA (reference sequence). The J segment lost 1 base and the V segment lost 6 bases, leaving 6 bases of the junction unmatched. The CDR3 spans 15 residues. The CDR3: CSALDRGRAKNIQYF. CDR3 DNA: TGCAGTGCACTCGACAGGGGGCGGGCCAAAAACATTCAGTACTTC.

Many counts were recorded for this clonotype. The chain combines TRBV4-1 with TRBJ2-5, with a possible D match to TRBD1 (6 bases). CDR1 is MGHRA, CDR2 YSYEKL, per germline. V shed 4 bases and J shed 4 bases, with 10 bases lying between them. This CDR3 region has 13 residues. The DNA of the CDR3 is TGCGCCAGCAGCCCTACAGGGTTAGAGACCCAGTACTTC. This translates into CASSPTGLETQYF.